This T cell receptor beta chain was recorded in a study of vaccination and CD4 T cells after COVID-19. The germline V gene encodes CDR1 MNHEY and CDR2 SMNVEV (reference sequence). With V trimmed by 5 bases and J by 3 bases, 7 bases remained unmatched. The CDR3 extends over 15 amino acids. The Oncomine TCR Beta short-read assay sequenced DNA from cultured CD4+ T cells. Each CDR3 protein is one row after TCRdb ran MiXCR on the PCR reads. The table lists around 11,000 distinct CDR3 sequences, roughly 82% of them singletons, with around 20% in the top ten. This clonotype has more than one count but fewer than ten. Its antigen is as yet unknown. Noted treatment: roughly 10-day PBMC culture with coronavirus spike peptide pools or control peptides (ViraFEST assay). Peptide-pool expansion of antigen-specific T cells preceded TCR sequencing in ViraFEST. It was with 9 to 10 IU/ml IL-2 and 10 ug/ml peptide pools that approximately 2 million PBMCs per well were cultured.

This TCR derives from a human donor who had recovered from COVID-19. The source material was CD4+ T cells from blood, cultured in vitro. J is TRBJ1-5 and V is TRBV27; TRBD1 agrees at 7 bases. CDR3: CASSPRTGFNQPQHF. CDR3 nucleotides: TGTGCCAGCAGTCCAAGGACAGGCTTCAATCAGCCCCAGCATTTT.